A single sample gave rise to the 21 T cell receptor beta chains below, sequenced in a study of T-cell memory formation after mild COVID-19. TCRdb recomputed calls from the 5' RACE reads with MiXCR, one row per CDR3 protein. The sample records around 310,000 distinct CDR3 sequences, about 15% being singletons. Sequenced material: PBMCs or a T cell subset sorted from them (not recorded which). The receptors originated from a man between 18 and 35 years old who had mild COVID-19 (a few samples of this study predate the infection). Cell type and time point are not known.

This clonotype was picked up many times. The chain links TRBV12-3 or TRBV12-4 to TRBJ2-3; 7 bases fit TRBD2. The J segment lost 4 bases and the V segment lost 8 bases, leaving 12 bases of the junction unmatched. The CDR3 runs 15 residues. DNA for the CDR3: TGTGCCAGCGGGGAAAGCGGGGTAGGGCCAGATACGCAGTATTTT. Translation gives CASGESGVGPDTQYF.

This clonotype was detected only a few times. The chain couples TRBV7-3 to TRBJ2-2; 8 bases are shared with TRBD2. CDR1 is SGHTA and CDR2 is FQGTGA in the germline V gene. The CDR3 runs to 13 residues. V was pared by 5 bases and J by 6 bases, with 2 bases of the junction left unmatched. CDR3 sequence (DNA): TGTGCCAGCAGCCGGGAGGGGGCCGGGGAGCTGTTTTTT. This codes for CASSREGAGELFF.

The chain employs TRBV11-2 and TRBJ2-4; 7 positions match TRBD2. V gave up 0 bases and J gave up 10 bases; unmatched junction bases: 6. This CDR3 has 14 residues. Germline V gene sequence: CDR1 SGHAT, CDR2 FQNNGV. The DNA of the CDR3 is TGTGCCAGCAGCTTAGATCAGGTTAGCGGGATTCAGTACTTC. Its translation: CASSLDQVSGIQYF.

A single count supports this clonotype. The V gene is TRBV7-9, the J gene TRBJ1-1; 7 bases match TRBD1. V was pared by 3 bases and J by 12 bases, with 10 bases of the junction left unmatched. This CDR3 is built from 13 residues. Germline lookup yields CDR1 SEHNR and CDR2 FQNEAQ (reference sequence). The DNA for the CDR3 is TGTGCCAGCAGCTTGCTCCCGGCACAGGGGCCTTTCTTT. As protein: CASSLLPAQGPFF.

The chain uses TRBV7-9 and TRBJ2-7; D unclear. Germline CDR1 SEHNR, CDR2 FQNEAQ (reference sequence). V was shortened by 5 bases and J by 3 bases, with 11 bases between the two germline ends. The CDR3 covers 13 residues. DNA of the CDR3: TGTGCCAGCAGCCCCTCGTTGGGCTACGAGCAGTACTTC. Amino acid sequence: CASSPSLGYEQYF. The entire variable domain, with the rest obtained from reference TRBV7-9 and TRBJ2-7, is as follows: DTGVSQNPRHKITKRGQNVTFRCDPISEHNRLYWYRQTLGQGPEFLTYFQNEAQLEKSRLLSDRFSAERPKGSFSTLEIQRTEQGDSAMYLCASSPSLGYEQYFGPGTRLTVT.

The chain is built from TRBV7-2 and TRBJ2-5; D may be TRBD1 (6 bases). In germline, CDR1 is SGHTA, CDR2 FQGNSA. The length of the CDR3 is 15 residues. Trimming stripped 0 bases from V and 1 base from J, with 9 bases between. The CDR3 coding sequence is TGTGCCAGCAGCTTAGCAGGACAGTTCCAAGAGACCCAGTACTTC. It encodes CASSLAGQFQETQYF.

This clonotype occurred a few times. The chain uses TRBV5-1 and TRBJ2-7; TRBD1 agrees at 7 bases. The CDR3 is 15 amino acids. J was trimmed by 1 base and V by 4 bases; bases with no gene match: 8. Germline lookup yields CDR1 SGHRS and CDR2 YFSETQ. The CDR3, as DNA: TGCGCCAGCAGCCCCCAAGGGGGCTCATCCTACGAGCAGTACTTC. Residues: CASSPQGGSSYEQYF.

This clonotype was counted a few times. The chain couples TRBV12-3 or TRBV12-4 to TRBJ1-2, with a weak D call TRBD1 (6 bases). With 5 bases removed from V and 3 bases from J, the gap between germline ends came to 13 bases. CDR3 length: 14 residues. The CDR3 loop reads CASSEGGGYYGYTF. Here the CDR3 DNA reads TGTGCCAGCAGTGAAGGGGGGGGATACTATGGCTACACCTTC.

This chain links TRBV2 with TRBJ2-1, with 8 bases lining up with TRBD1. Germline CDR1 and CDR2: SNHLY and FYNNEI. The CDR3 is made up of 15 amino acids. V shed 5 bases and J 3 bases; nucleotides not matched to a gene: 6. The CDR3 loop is CASSQTGVSYNEQFF. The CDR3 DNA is TGTGCCAGCAGTCAGACAGGGGTCAGCTACAATGAGCAGTTCTTC.

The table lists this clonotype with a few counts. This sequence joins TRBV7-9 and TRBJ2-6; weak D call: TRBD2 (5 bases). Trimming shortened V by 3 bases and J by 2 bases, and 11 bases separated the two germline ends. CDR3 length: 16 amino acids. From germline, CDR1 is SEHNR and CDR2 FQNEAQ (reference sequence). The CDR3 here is CASSFARRPGANVLTF. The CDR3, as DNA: TGTGCCAGCAGCTTCGCCAGGAGGCCTGGGGCCAACGTCCTGACTTTC.

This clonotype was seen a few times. CDR3 nucleotides: TGTGCCAGCAGCTTGGGTTACCAGGGGGCCATATATTTT. It yields the protein CASSLGYQGAIYF. The chain has TRBV7-2 and TRBJ1-3; 7 positions agree with TRBD1. Germline trimming cut 3 bases from V and 11 bases from J; bases unmatched to any gene: 7. The germline gives CDR1 SGHTA, CDR2 FQGNSA. The CDR3 is made up of 13 amino acids. The entire variable domain, with the rest obtained from reference TRBV7-2 and TRBJ1-3, is as follows: GAGVSQSPSNKVTEKGKDVELRCDPISGHTALYWYRQSLGQGLEFLIYFQGNSAPDKSGLPSDRFSAERTGGSVSTLTIQRTQQEDSAVYLCASSLGYQGAIYFGEGSWLTVV.

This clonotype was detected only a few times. CDR3 loop: CASSSSNYGYTF. Written as DNA, the CDR3 is TGTGCCAGCAGCTCCTCTAACTATGGCTACACCTTC. This rearrangement joins TRBV7-2 to TRBJ1-2; D ambiguous. Germline V gene lookup returns CDR1 SGHTA and CDR2 FQGNSA. The CDR3 contains 12 residues. V was clipped by 4 bases and J by 0 bases, with 3 bases between them.

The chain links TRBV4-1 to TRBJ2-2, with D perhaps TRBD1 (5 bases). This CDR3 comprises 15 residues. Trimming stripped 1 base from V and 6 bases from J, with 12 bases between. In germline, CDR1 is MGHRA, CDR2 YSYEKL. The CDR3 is CASSQVLGEAGELFF. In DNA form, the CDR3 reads TGCGCCAGCAGCCAAGTCTTAGGGGAAGCCGGGGAGCTGTTTTTT.

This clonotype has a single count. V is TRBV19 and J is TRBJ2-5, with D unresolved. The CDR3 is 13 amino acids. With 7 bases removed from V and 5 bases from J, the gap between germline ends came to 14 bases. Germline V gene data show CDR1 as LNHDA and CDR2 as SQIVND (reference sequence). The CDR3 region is CASIISGRETQYF. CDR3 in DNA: TGTGCCAGTATTATCAGTGGGCGGGAGACCCAGTACTTC.

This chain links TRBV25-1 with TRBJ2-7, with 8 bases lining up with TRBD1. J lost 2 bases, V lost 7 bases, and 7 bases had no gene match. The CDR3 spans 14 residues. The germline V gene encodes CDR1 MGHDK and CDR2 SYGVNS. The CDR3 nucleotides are TGTGCCAGCATTACGGGACAGGCACCCTACGAGCAGTACGTC. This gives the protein CASITGQAPYEQYV.

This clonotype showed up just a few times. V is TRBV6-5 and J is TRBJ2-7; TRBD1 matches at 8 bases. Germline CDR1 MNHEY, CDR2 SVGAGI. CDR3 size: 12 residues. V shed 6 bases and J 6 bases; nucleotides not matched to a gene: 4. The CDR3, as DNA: TGTGCCAGCAGCTTGGACAGGGCCGAGCAGTACTTC. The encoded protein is CASSLDRAEQYF.

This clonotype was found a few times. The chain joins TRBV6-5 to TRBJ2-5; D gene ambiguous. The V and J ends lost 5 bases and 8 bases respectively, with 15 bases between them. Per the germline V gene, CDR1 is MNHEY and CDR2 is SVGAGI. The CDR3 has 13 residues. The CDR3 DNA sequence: TGTGCCAGCAGTCAAGGACGTACGGGCACCCAGTACTTC. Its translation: CASSQGRTGTQYF.

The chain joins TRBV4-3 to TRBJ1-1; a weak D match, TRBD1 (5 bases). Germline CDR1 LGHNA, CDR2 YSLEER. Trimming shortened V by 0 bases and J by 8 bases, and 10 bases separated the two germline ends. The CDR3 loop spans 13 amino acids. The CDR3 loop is CASSQDLWGEAFF. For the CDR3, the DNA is TGCGCCAGCAGCCAAGATCTTTGGGGCGAAGCTTTCTTT.

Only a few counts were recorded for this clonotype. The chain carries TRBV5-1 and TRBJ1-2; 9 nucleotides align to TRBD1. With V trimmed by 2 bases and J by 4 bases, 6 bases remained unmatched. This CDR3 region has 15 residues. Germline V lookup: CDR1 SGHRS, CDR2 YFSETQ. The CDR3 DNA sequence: TGCGCCAGCAGCTTCGGGACAGGGCAGCGCTATGGCTACACCTTC. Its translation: CASSFGTGQRYGYTF.

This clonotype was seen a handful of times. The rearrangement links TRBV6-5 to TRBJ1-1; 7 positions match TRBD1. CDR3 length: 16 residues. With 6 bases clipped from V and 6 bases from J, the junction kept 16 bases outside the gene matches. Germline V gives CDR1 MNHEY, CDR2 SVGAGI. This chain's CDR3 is CASSRTGLGLFAEAFF. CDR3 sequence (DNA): TGTGCCAGCAGCCGGACAGGATTAGGCCTTTTTGCTGAAGCTTTCTTT.

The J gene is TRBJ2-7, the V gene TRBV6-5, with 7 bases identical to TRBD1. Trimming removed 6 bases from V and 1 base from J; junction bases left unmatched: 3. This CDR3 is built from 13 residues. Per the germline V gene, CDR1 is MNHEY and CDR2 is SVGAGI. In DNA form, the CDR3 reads TGTGCCAGCAGACAGGGGTTTTCCTACGAGCAGTACTTC. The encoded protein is CASRQGFSYEQYF.